This is a list of T cell receptor beta chains from one sample in a study of blood T cells in healthy people across ages. Via MiXCR, TCRdb re-called the 5' RACE reads, giving one row per CDR3 protein. The table shows about 1 million distinct CDR3 sequences, with more than 35% occurring only once. Material: blood. The receptors come from a woman aged 55-70 years in good health. The CDR3 runs from the conserved cysteine through the conserved F or W. D genes are given only for firm matches. Rows may omit the clone size; those that give it use once, few, many or a size class.

d_gene: NA; abundance: NA; j_gene: TRBJ2-1; v_gene: TRBV10-1; CDR3aa: CASSDPLGYNEQFF; CDR3nt: TGCGCCAGCAGTGATCCCCTTGGGTACAATGAGCAGTTCTTC
d_gene: TRBD1; abundance: NA; j_gene: TRBJ2-7; v_gene: TRBV5-6; CDR3aa: CASNPGTGVREQYF; CDR3nt: TGTGCCAGCAACCCCGGGACAGGGGTCCGCGAGCAGTACTTC
d_gene: TRBD2; abundance: NA; j_gene: TRBJ2-7; v_gene: TRBV11-2; CDR3aa: CASGLAIGLAAYEQYF; CDR3nt: TGTGCCAGCGGCTTAGCCATTGGACTAGCGGCCTACGAGCAGTACTTC
d_gene: NA; abundance: few; j_gene: TRBJ2-1; v_gene: TRBV10-3; CDR3aa: CAISESRGGAEQFF; CDR3nt: TGTGCCATCAGTGAGTCCCGTGGTGGAGCTGAGCAGTTCTTC
d_gene: NA; abundance: NA; j_gene: TRBJ1-2; v_gene: TRBV21-1; CDR3aa: CASSKAREGARGYTF; CDR3nt: TGTGCCAGCAGCAAAGCGAGGGAGGGGGCGCGTGGCTACACCTTC
d_gene: TRBD2; abundance: NA; j_gene: TRBJ2-1; v_gene: TRBV9; CDR3aa: CASSGTSLGNEQFF; CDR3nt: TGTGCCAGCAGCGGGACTAGCCTGGGCAATGAGCAGTTCTTC
d_gene: TRBD2; abundance: NA; j_gene: TRBJ2-1; v_gene: TRBV15; CDR3aa: CATSRDRLAGPYNEQFF; CDR3nt: TGTGCCACCAGCAGAGATCGACTAGCGGGACCCTACAATGAGCAGTTCTTC
d_gene: NA; abundance: NA; j_gene: TRBJ2-5; v_gene: TRBV5-5; CDR3aa: CASSFQESPQETQYF; CDR3nt: TGTGCCAGCAGCTTTCAGGAAAGTCCCCAAGAGACCCAGTACTTC
d_gene: TRBD2; abundance: NA; j_gene: TRBJ2-7; v_gene: TRBV6-6; CDR3aa: CATSGRYYEQYF; CDR3nt: TGTGCCACCAGCGGGAGGTACTACGAGCAGTACTTC
d_gene: NA; abundance: few; j_gene: TRBJ2-4; v_gene: TRBV11-1; CDR3aa: CASSVPAKNIQYF; CDR3nt: TGTGCCAGCAGCGTTCCAGCCAAAAACATTCAGTACTTC
d_gene: TRBD1; abundance: NA; j_gene: TRBJ2-1; v_gene: TRBV15; CDR3aa: CATSRGGTGLFEQFF; CDR3nt: TGTGCCACCAGCAGAGGTGGGACAGGGCTTTTTGAGCAGTTCTTC
d_gene: NA; abundance: few; j_gene: TRBJ2-3; v_gene: TRBV9; CDR3aa: CASSVRVGTDTQYF; CDR3nt: TGTGCCAGCAGCGTAAGGGTTGGAACAGATACGCAGTATTTT
d_gene: TRBD1; abundance: NA; j_gene: TRBJ2-3; v_gene: TRBV27; CDR3aa: CASRKPMGQGNSDTQYF; CDR3nt: TGTGCCAGCAGGAAACCAATGGGACAGGGCAACTCCGATACGCAGTATTTT
d_gene: TRBD2; abundance: few; j_gene: TRBJ2-1; v_gene: TRBV20-1; CDR3aa: CSAVFEVGTSGQYNEQFF; CDR3nt: TGCAGTGCCGTGTTTGAAGTGGGGACTAGCGGCCAATACAATGAGCAGTTCTTC
d_gene: TRBD1; abundance: NA; j_gene: TRBJ1-4; v_gene: TRBV11-2; CDR3aa: CASSASRDRGPTNEKLFF; CDR3nt: TGTGCCAGCAGCGCGTCCCGGGACAGGGGTCCAACTAATGAAAAACTGTTTTTT
d_gene: NA; abundance: NA; j_gene: TRBJ2-3; v_gene: TRBV6-6; CDR3aa: CASSSGGVAANTDTQYF; CDR3nt: TGTGCCAGCAGTTCAGGGGGGGTAGCGGCCAACACAGATACGCAGTATTTT
d_gene: TRBD1; abundance: NA; j_gene: TRBJ2-4; v_gene: TRBV20-1; CDR3aa: CSASLKQGVKNIQYF; CDR3nt: TGCAGTGCTAGCCTTAAGCAGGGGGTCAAAAACATTCAGTACTTC
d_gene: TRBD1; abundance: NA; j_gene: TRBJ2-7; v_gene: TRBV29-1; CDR3aa: CSTLSGTGGYEQYF; CDR3nt: TGCAGCACCCTGTCCGGGACAGGGGGCTACGAGCAGTACTTC
d_gene: NA; abundance: NA; j_gene: TRBJ1-1; v_gene: TRBV27; CDR3aa: CASSLSRYTEAFF; CDR3nt: TGTGCCAGCAGTTTATCCAGGTACACTGAAGCTTTCTTT
d_gene: NA; abundance: few; j_gene: TRBJ1-6; v_gene: TRBV7-2; CDR3aa: CASSPWTNSPLHF; CDR3nt: TGTGCCAGCAGCCCCTGGACCAATTCACCCCTCCACTTT
d_gene: NA; abundance: NA; j_gene: TRBJ2-7; v_gene: TRBV4-1; CDR3aa: CASSQAWGERAAYEQYF; CDR3nt: TGCGCCAGCAGCCAAGCCTGGGGGGAACGGGCCGCCTACGAGCAGTACTTC
d_gene: TRBD1; abundance: once; j_gene: TRBJ2-7; v_gene: TRBV7-2; CDR3aa: CASSLGGTASDEQYF; CDR3nt: TGTGCCAGCAGCTTAGGGGGGACAGCATCTGACGAGCAGTACTTC
d_gene: TRBD2; abundance: NA; j_gene: TRBJ2-1; v_gene: TRBV12-3/TRBV12-4; CDR3aa: CASSDPGGQSSYNEQFF; CDR3nt: TGTGCCAGCAGTGACCCGGGGGGGCAGAGCTCCTACAATGAGCAGTTCTTC
d_gene: NA; abundance: NA; j_gene: TRBJ2-5; v_gene: TRBV6-5; CDR3aa: CASSYGSGVGGRETQYF; CDR3nt: TGTGCCAGCAGTTACGGATCGGGAGTAGGAGGGAGAGAGACCCAGTACTTC
d_gene: TRBD2; abundance: NA; j_gene: TRBJ2-1; v_gene: TRBV5-6; CDR3aa: CASSIIAGEQFF; CDR3nt: TGTGCCAGCAGCATAATAGCGGGCGAGCAGTTCTTC
d_gene: TRBD1; abundance: NA; j_gene: TRBJ1-1; v_gene: TRBV10-2; CDR3aa: CASNEGAGGTEAFF; CDR3nt: TGCGCCAGCAATGAGGGGGCAGGGGGCACTGAAGCTTTCTTT
d_gene: NA; abundance: NA; j_gene: TRBJ2-7; v_gene: TRBV20-1; CDR3aa: CSASRGGQRFGQYF; CDR3nt: TGCAGTGCCTCAAGGGGTGGACAGAGGTTCGGGCAGTACTTC
d_gene: NA; abundance: few; j_gene: TRBJ2-5; v_gene: TRBV7-2; CDR3aa: CASSLEGPRKTQYF; CDR3nt: TGTGCCAGCAGCTTAGAAGGACCAAGGAAGACCCAGTACTTC
d_gene: NA; abundance: few; j_gene: TRBJ2-7; v_gene: TRBV28; CDR3aa: CASSIDSREQYF; CDR3nt: TGTGCCAGCAGTATCGATTCTCGAGAGCAGTACTTC
d_gene: NA; abundance: NA; j_gene: TRBJ2-5; v_gene: TRBV18; CDR3aa: CASSRGRTITYNEQYF; CDR3nt: TGTGCCAGCTCACGAGGACGGACTATAACCTACAATGAGCAGTACTTC
d_gene: TRBD2; abundance: few; j_gene: TRBJ2-1; v_gene: TRBV19; CDR3aa: CASSSGLVLYNEQFF; CDR3nt: TGTGCCAGTAGTTCGGGACTAGTGCTCTACAATGAGCAGTTCTTC
d_gene: TRBD1; abundance: NA; j_gene: TRBJ1-1; v_gene: TRBV27; CDR3aa: CASRVDRGPRGTEAFF; CDR3nt: TGTGCCAGCAGGGTAGACAGGGGGCCCAGAGGTACTGAAGCTTTCTTT
d_gene: NA; abundance: NA; j_gene: TRBJ2-1; v_gene: TRBV5-1; CDR3aa: CASHPPGDEQFF; CDR3nt: TGCGCCAGCCACCCGCCTGGGGATGAGCAGTTCTTC
d_gene: NA; abundance: NA; j_gene: TRBJ2-7; v_gene: TRBV7-9; CDR3aa: CASSLVARAVGGSYEQYF; CDR3nt: TGTGCCAGCAGCTTAGTTGCCCGAGCAGTGGGGGGCTCCTACGAGCAGTACTTC
d_gene: NA; abundance: NA; j_gene: TRBJ2-5; v_gene: TRBV20-1; CDR3aa: CSASPIGGLETQYF; CDR3nt: TGCAGTGCTAGCCCAATAGGGGGTCTGGAGACCCAGTACTTC
d_gene: NA; abundance: NA; j_gene: TRBJ2-7; v_gene: TRBV9; CDR3aa: CASSKTRDEQYF; CDR3nt: TGTGCCAGCAGCAAAACCCGGGACGAGCAGTACTTC
d_gene: TRBD2; abundance: NA; j_gene: TRBJ2-7; v_gene: TRBV12-3/TRBV12-4; CDR3aa: CATSGGSIDEQYF; CDR3nt: TGTGCCACCTCCGGCGGGAGTATCGACGAGCAGTACTTC
d_gene: NA; abundance: NA; j_gene: TRBJ2-1; v_gene: TRBV12-3/TRBV12-4; CDR3aa: CASIPRQSSYNEQFF; CDR3nt: TGTGCCAGCATTCCGAGGCAGAGCTCCTACAATGAGCAGTTCTTC
d_gene: TRBD2; abundance: NA; j_gene: TRBJ2-1; v_gene: TRBV9; CDR3aa: CASSVGETAGGFVDNEQFF; CDR3nt: TGTGCCAGCAGCGTAGGAGAAACGGCGGGGGGGTTTGTGGACAATGAGCAGTTCTTC
d_gene: NA; abundance: NA; j_gene: TRBJ2-1; v_gene: TRBV7-6; CDR3aa: CASSLREPLSSYNEQFF; CDR3nt: TGTGCCAGCAGCTTGAGGGAACCCCTAAGCTCCTACAATGAGCAGTTCTTC
d_gene: TRBD2; abundance: NA; j_gene: TRBJ2-3; v_gene: TRBV2; CDR3aa: CASTFRLAGGDTQYF; CDR3nt: TGTGCCAGCACTTTCCGACTAGCGGGAGGGGATACGCAGTATTTT
d_gene: NA; abundance: NA; j_gene: TRBJ2-2; v_gene: TRBV9; CDR3aa: CASSVAQGYTGELFF; CDR3nt: TGTGCCAGCAGCGTAGCGCAGGGCTACACCGGGGAGCTGTTTTTT